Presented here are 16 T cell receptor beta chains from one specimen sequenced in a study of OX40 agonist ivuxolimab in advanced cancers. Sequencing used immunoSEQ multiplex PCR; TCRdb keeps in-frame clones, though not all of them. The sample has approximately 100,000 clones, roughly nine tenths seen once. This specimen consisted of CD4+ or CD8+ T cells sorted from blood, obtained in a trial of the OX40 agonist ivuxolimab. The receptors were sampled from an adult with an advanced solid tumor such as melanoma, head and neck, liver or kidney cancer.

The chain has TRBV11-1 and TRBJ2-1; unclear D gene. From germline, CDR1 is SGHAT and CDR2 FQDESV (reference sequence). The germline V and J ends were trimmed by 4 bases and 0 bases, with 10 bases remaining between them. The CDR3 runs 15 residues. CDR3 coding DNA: TGTGCCAGCAGCTCTCAAGGAGTCTCCTACAATGAGCAGTTCTTC. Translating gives CASSSQGVSYNEQFF.

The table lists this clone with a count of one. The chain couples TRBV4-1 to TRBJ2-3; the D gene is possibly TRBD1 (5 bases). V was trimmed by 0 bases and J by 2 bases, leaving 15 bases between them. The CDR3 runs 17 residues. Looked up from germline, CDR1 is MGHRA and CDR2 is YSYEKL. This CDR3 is CASSQDQQLDNTDTQYF. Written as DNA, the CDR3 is TGCGCCAGCAGCCAAGATCAACAGCTGGACAACACAGATACGCAGTATTTT.

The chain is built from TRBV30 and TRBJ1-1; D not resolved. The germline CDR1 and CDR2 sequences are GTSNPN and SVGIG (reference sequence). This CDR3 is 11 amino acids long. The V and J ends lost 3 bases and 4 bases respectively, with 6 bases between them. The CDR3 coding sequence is TGTGCCTGGAGAATCGGCACTGAAGCTTTCTTT. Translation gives CAWRIGTEAFF.

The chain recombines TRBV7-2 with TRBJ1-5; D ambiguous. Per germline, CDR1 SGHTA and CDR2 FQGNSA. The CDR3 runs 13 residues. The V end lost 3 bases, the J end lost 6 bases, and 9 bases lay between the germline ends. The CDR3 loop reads CASSLEGFQPQHF. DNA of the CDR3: TGTGCCAGCAGCTTGGAGGGTTTTCAGCCCCAGCATTTT. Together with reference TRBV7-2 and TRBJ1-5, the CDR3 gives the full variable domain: GAGVSQSPSNKVTEKGKDVELRCDPISGHTALYWYRQSLGQGLEFLIYFQGNSAPDKSGLPSDRFSAERTGGSVSTLTIQRTQQEDSAVYLCASSLEGFQPQHFGDGTRLSIL.

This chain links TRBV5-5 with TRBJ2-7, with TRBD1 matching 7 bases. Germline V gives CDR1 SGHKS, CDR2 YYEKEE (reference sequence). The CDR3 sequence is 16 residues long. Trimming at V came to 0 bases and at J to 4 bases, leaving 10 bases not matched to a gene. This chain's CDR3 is CASSLGSGQESYEQYF. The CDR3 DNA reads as TGTGCCAGCAGCTTGGGGTCCGGACAGGAATCTTACGAGCAGTACTTC.

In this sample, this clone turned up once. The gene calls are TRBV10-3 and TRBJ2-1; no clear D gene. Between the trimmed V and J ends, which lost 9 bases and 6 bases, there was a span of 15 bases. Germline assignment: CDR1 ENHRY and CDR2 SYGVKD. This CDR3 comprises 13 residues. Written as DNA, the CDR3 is TGTGCCATAAGCTCTTCCCCCGCCAATGAGCAGTTCTTC. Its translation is CAISSSPANEQFF.

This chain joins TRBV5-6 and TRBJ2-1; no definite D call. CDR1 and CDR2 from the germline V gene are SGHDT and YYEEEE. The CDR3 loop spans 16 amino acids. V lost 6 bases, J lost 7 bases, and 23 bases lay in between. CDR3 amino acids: CASTKGVGFRDNEQFF. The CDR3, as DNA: TGTGCCAGCACGAAAGGTGTTGGTTTTAGGGATAATGAGCAGTTCTTC.

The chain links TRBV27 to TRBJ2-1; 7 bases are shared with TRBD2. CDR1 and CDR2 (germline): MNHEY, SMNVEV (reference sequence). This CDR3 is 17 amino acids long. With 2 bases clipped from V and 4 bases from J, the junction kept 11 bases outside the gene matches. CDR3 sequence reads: CASSLEWLAAQYNEQFF. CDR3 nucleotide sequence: TGTGCCAGCAGTTTAGAGTGGCTAGCGGCTCAATACAATGAGCAGTTCTTC.

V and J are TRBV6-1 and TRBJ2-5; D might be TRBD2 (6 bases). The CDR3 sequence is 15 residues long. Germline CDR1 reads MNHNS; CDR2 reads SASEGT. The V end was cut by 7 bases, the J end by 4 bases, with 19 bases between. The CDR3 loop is CASTDAGRRGETQYF. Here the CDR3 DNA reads TGTGCCAGCACCGATGCGGGGAGACGAGGAGAGACCCAGTACTTC.

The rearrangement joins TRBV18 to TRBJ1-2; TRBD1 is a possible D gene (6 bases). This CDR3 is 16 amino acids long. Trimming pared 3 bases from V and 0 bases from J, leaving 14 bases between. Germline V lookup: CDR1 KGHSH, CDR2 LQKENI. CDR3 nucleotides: TGTGCCAGCTCACCGGGGCTGGGACAAACTAACTATGGCTACACCTTC. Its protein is CASSPGLGQTNYGYTF. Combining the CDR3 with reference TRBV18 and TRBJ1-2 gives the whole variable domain NAGVMQNPRHLVRRRGQEARLRCSPMKGHSHVYWYRQLPEEGLKFMVYLQKENIIDESGMPKERFSAEFPKEGPSILRIQQVVRGDSAAYFCASSPGLGQTNYGYTFGSGTRLTVV.

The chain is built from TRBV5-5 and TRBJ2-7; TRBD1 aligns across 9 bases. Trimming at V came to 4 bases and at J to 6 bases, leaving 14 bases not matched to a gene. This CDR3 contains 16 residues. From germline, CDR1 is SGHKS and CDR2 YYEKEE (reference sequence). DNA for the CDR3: TGTGCCAGCAGCGGCGGGACAGGGAATCCCCGAGGCGAGCAGTACTTC. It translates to CASSGGTGNPRGEQYF. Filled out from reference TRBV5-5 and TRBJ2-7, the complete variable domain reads DAGVTQSPTHLIKTRGQQVTLRCSPISGHKSVSWYQQVLGQGPQFIFQYYEKEERGRGNFPDRFSARQFPNYSSELNVNALLLGDSALYLCASSGGTGNPRGEQYFGPGTRLTVT.

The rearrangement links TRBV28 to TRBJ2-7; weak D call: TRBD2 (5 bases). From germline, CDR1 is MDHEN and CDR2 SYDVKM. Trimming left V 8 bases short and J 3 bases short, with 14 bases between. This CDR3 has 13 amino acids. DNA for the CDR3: TGTGCCAGCCGGGATACCTTTATCTACGAGCAGTACTTC. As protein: CASRDTFIYEQYF.

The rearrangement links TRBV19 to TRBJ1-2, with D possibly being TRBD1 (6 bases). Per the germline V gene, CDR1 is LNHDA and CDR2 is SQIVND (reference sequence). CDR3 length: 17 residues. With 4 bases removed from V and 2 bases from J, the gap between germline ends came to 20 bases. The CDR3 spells CASSRARQGYSNYGYTF. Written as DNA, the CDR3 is TGTGCCAGTAGTAGGGCACGCCAGGGGTATTCGAACTATGGCTACACCTTC.

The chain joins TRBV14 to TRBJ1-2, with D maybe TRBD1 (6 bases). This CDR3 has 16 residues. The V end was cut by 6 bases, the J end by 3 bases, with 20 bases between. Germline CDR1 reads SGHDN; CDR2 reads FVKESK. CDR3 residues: CASSLHVRGRHYGYTF. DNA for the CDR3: TGTGCCAGCAGTCTACACGTGAGGGGGAGACACTATGGCTACACCTTC.

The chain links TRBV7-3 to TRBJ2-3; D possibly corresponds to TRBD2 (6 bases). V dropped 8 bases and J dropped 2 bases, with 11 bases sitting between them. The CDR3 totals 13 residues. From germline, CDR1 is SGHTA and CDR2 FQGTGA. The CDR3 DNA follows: TGTGCCAGCTCTAGCGCAAACACAGATACGCAGTATTTT. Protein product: CASSSANTDTQYF. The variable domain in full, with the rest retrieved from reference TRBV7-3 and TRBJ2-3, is GAGVSQTPSNKVTEKGKYVELRCDPISGHTALYWYRQSLGQGPEFLIYFQGTGAADDSGLPNDRFFAVRPEGSVSTLKIQRTERGDSAVYLCASSSANTDTQYFGPGTRLTVL.

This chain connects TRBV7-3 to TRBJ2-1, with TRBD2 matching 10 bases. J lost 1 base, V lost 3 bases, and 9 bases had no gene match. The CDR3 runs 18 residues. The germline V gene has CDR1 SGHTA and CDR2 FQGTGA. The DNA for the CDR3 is TGTGCCAGCAGCTTTACCGCGCGGACTAGCGGATCCTACAATGAGCAGTTCTTC. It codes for CASSFTARTSGSYNEQFF.